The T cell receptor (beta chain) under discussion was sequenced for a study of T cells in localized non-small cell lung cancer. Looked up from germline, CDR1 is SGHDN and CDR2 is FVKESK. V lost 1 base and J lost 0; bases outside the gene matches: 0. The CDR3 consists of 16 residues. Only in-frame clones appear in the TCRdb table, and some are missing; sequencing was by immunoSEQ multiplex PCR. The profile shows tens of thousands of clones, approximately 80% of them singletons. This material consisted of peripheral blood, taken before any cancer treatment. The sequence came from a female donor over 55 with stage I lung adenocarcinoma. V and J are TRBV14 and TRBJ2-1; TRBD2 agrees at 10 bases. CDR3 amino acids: CASSQASGSSYNEQFF. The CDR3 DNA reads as TGTGCCAGCAGCCAAGCTAGCGGGAGCTCCTACAATGAGCAGTTCTTC.